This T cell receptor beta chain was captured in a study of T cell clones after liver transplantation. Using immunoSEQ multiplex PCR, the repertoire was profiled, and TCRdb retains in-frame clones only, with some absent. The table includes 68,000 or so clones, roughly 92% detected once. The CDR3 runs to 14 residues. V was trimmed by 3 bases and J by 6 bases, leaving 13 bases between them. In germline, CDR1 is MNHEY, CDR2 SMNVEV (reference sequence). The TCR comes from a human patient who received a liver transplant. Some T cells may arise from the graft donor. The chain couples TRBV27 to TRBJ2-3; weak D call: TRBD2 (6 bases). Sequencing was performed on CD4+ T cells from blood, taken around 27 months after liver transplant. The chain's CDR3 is CASSFSRTKDTQYF. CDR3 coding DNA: TGTGCCAGCAGTTTTTCCCGGACTAAGGATACGCAGTATTTT.